The next 18 T cell receptor beta chains were all read from a single sample in a study of cytomegalovirus exposure and HLA in healthy donors. Both 60 Vbeta primers and 13 Jbeta primers went into the PCR. Using immunoSEQ multiplex PCR, the repertoire was profiled, and TCRdb retains in-frame clones only, with some absent. The sample lists fewer than 150,000 clones, 82% occurring once. Sequenced: PBMCs. The receptors were sampled from a male donor in good health and CMV-seronegative.

The V and J genes are TRBV7-9 and TRBJ1-2, with D possibly matching TRBD1 (5 bases). Trimming cost V 4 bases and J 5 bases, with 11 bases left between them. Germline V gene data show CDR1 as SEHNR and CDR2 as FQNEAQ (reference sequence). This CDR3 has 13 residues. CDR3 coding DNA: TGTGCCAGCAGCTGGCAGGGTAAGTATGGCTACACCTTC. Its translation is CASSWQGKYGYTF.

This clone was counted once. The rearrangement uses TRBV7-2 and TRBJ2-1; D gene ambiguous. The CDR3 spans 13 residues. CDR1 and CDR2 from the germline V gene are SGHTA and FQGNSA. Between the trimmed V and J ends, which lost 6 bases and 0 bases, there was a span of 6 bases. CDR3 DNA: TGTGCCAGCAGTCTCAGCTCCTACAATGAGCAGTTCTTC. Its protein product is CASSLSSYNEQFF.

The V call is TRBV27, the J call TRBJ2-1, with D possibly TRBD2 on 5 matching bases. Germline V lookup: CDR1 MNHEY, CDR2 SMNVEV (reference sequence). V gave up 0 bases and J gave up 6 bases, with 12 bases separating them. The CDR3 is 15 residues long. The DNA of the CDR3 is TGTGCCAGCAGTTTATCTGGAGGAGGAGGCAATGAGCAGTTCTTC. This translates into CASSLSGGGGNEQFF.

This clone was detected a few times. The chain employs TRBV19 and TRBJ1-5, with 9 bases aligning to TRBD1. Germline V gene sequence: CDR1 LNHDA, CDR2 SQIVND (reference sequence). This CDR3 region has 15 residues. Trimming took 6 bases from V and 9 from J; bases not matched to a gene: 12. This CDR3 is CASSPAWDRVGPQHF. DNA for the CDR3: TGTGCCAGTAGCCCAGCCTGGGACAGGGTCGGGCCCCAGCATTTT.

J is TRBJ1-1 and V is TRBV7-9, with D possibly TRBD1 on 5 matching bases. Per the germline V gene, CDR1 is SEHNR and CDR2 is FQNEAQ (reference sequence). V was trimmed by 2 bases and J by 3 bases, leaving 10 bases between them. This CDR3 is built from 14 residues. CDR3 loop: CASSLRGSDTEAFF. The CDR3 DNA is TGTGCCAGCAGCTTAAGGGGTTCGGACACTGAAGCTTTCTTT. Drawing the rest from reference TRBV7-9 and TRBJ1-1, the complete variable domain is DTGVSQNPRHKITKRGQNVTFRCDPISEHNRLYWYRQTLGQGPEFLTYFQNEAQLEKSRLLSDRFSAERPKGSFSTLEIQRTEQGDSAMYLCASSLRGSDTEAFFGQGTRLTVV.

This clone was observed a few times. The chain has TRBV18 and TRBJ2-7, with 8 nucleotides matching TRBD1. CDR3 length equals 14 residues. CDR1 is KGHSH, CDR2 LQKENI, per germline. With 2 bases clipped from V and 3 bases from J, the junction kept 3 bases outside the gene matches. The DNA of the CDR3 is TGTGCCAGCTCACCAGGGACAGGAGACTACGAGCAGTACTTC. Amino acid sequence: CASSPGTGDYEQYF.

This sequence joins TRBV5-1 and TRBJ1-2, with TRBD1 matching 11 bases. The CDR3 length is 16 residues. CDR1 is SGHRS and CDR2 is YFSETQ in the germline V gene. The V gene end was trimmed by 4 bases and the J gene end by 8 bases; junction bases not matched to a gene: 13. The CDR3 spells CASSLDGTGGASGYTF. The CDR3 DNA follows: TGCGCCAGCAGCCTGGACGGGACAGGGGGTGCCAGCGGCTACACCTTC.

The CDR3 DNA reads as TGTGCCAGCAGCTCGCCGTGGGGGGTGGGCACTGAAGCTTTCTTT. Translated: CASSSPWGVGTEAFF. The chain couples TRBV7-9 to TRBJ1-1; D possibly corresponds to TRBD1 (5 bases). The germline V gene has CDR1 SEHNR and CDR2 FQNEAQ (reference sequence). The CDR3 has 15 amino acids. Trimming cost V 4 bases and J 4 bases, with 16 bases left between them. Full variable domain (missing parts from reference TRBV7-9 and TRBJ1-1): DTGVSQNPRHKITKRGQNVTFRCDPISEHNRLYWYRQTLGQGPEFLTYFQNEAQLEKSRLLSDRFSAERPKGSFSTLEIQRTEQGDSAMYLCASSSPWGVGTEAFFGQGTRLTVV.

V gene TRBV4-1 combines with J gene TRBJ1-5, with a possible D match to TRBD1 (5 bases). With 4 bases removed from V and 7 bases from J, the gap between germline ends came to 14 bases. The CDR3 covers 14 residues. CDR1 and CDR2 from the germline V gene are MGHRA and YSYEKL. CDR3: CASSPGGGDQPQHF. The CDR3 DNA follows: TGCGCCAGCAGCCCGGGGGGGGGAGACCAGCCCCAGCATTTT.

The CDR3 sequence: CASSPGTGANYGYTF. CDR3 in DNA: TGTGCCAGCAGCCCCGGGACAGGAGCTAACTATGGCTACACCTTC. The J gene is TRBJ1-2, the V gene TRBV5-6, with TRBD1 identical over 8 bases. Germline V gene sequence: CDR1 SGHDT, CDR2 YYEEEE. The ends lost 4 bases at V and 0 bases at J; junction bases unmatched: 5. The CDR3 is 15 residues long. The full variable domain, with the rest looked up from reference TRBV5-6 and TRBJ1-2, is DAGVTQSPTHLIKTRGQQVTLRCSPKSGHDTVSWYQQALGQGPQFIFQYYEEEERQRGNFPDRFSGHQFPNYSSELNVNALLLGDSALYLCASSPGTGANYGYTFGSGTRLTVV.

V and J are TRBV11-2 and TRBJ2-7, with a tentative D call TRBD2 (6 bases). Germline-derived CDR1 and CDR2 are SGHAT and FQNNGV. The CDR3 sequence is 15 residues long. The ends were cut back, 5 bases at V and 5 bases at J, with 19 bases in the middle. The CDR3: CASSPGSSAPHEQYF. The CDR3 DNA sequence: TGTGCCAGCAGCCCCGGGAGCAGTGCCCCCCACGAGCAGTACTTC.

This clone appeared a few times. This rearrangement joins TRBV4-3 to TRBJ1-1, with 8 bases matching TRBD1. The junction had 2 bases not matched to a gene; V was cut back by 0 bases and J by 5 bases. CDR1 LGHNA and CDR2 YSLEER come from the germline V gene. The CDR3 has 14 residues. In nucleotides, the CDR3 is TGCGCCAGCAGCCAAGAACGACAGGGGACTGAAGCTTTCTTT. Translated: CASSQERQGTEAFF.

This clone was counted between two and nine times. The J gene is TRBJ2-7, the V gene TRBV10-2; TRBD2 matches 9 bases. The germline V gene encodes CDR1 WSHSY and CDR2 SAAADI. This CDR3 contains 16 residues. Trimming cost V 2 bases and J 0 bases; bases outside gene matches: 5. The CDR3, as DNA: TGCGCCAGCAGTGAGGATGCGGGAGGGAGCTCCTACGAGCAGTACTTC. Translating it yields CASSEDAGGSSYEQYF.

The chain recombines TRBV2 with TRBJ2-7, with TRBD2 as a possible D gene (6 bases). V dropped 8 bases and J dropped 2 bases, with 16 bases sitting between them. The length of the CDR3 is 14 residues. Germline CDR1 is SNHLY and CDR2 is FYNNEI. This CDR3 reads CASHGTSETYEQYF. The DNA of the CDR3 is TGTGCCAGCCATGGGACTTCCGAAACCTACGAGCAGTACTTC.

This clone was seen a single time. The chain recombines TRBV7-2 with TRBJ2-3; 9 bases map to TRBD2. Germline V gene lookup returns CDR1 SGHTA and CDR2 FQGNSA. V trimming: 4 bases; J trimming: 2 bases; junction bases outside the gene matches: 7. This CDR3 contains 16 residues. The CDR3 protein is CASSSGLAGYTDTQYF. DNA of the CDR3: TGTGCCAGCAGCTCGGGACTAGCAGGCTACACAGATACGCAGTATTTT.

This clone was detected once. CDR3 region: CASRDRWPRYGYTF. Here the CDR3 DNA reads TGTGCCAGCAGAGACAGATGGCCCCGCTATGGCTACACCTTC. The chain uses TRBV6-5 and TRBJ1-2; perhaps TRBD1 as D (5 bases). Germline assignment: CDR1 MNHEY and CDR2 SVGAGI. CDR3 length equals 14 residues. The germline V and J ends were trimmed by 6 bases and 4 bases, with 15 bases remaining between them.

This chain connects TRBV27 to TRBJ1-5; D is perhaps TRBD1 (5 bases). The CDR3 runs 14 residues. CDR1 MNHEY and CDR2 SMNVEV come from the germline V gene (reference sequence). V lost 8 bases and J 7 bases, leaving 18 bases between the germline ends. This CDR3 reads CASGGGGAGQPQHF. Here the CDR3 DNA reads TGTGCCAGCGGGGGGGGAGGGGCAGGGCAGCCCCAGCATTTT.

V usage is TRBV7-8 and J usage is TRBJ2-7; perhaps TRBD1 as D (5 bases). Germline CDR1 and CDR2: SGHVS and FQNEAQ. The V end was cut by 4 bases, the J end by 0 bases, with 13 bases between. The CDR3 consists of 15 residues. The CDR3 loop reads CASSSHQGPSYEQYF. Written as DNA, the CDR3 is TGTGCCAGCAGCTCGCATCAGGGTCCCTCCTACGAGCAGTACTTC.